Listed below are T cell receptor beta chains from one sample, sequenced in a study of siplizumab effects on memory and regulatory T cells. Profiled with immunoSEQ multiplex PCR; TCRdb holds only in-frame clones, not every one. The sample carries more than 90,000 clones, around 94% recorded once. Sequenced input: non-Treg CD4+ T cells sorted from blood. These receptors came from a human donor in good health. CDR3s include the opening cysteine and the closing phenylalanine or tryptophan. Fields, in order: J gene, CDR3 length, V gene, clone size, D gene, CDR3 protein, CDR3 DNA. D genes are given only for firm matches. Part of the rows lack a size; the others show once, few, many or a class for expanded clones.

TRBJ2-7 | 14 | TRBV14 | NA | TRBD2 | CASSRREGRYEQYF | TGTGCCAGCAGCCGGCGGGAGGGCCGCTACGAGCAGTACTTC
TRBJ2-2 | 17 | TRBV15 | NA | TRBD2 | CATSRDFGGSRTGELFF | TGTGCCACCAGCAGAGATTTCGGCGGGAGCCGCACCGGGGAGCTGTTTTTT
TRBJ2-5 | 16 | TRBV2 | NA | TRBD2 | CASSEGGAGMGETQYF | TGTGCCAGCAGTGAAGGGGGAGCGGGAATGGGAGAGACCCAGTACTTC
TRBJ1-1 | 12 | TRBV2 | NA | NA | CASSEVKIVAFF | TGTGCCAGCAGTGAAGTCAAGATAGTAGCTTTCTTT
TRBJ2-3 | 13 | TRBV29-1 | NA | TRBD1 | CSVGGTGGDTQYF | TGCAGCGTTGGGGGGACAGGTGGGGATACGCAGTATTTT
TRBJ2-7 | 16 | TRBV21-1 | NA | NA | CASSPLSRPVGYEQYF | TGTGCCAGCAGCCCATTAAGCCGCCCGGTTGGCTACGAGCAGTACTTC
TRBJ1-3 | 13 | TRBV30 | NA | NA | CAWSGGGGNTIYF | TGTGCCTGGAGTGGTGGAGGTGGAAACACCATATATTTT
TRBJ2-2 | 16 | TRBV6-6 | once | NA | CASSYQGYTNTGELFF | TGTGCCAGCAGTTATCAAGGCTATACGAACACCGGGGAGCTGTTTTTT
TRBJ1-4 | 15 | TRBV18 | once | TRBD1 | CASSPLTGGNEKLFF | TGTGCCAGCTCACCACTGACAGGGGGGAATGAAAAACTGTTTTTT
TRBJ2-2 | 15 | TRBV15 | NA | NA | CATSRQLGGTGELFF | TGTGCCACCAGCAGACAACTAGGGGGCACCGGGGAGCTGTTTTTT
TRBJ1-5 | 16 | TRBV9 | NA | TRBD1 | CASSGGTGDSNQPQHF | TGTGCCAGCAGCGGCGGGACAGGGGATAGCAATCAGCCCCAGCATTTT
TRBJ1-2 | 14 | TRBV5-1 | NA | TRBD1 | CASSPGRGNYGYTF | TGCGCCAGCAGCCCGGGCAGGGGGAATTATGGCTACACCTTC
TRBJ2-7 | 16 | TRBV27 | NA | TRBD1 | CASSKLQRGLAYEQYF | TGTGCCAGCAGTAAACTACAAAGGGGGCTCGCCTACGAGCAGTACTTC
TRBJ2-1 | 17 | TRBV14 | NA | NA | CASSHLPTLSSYNEQFF | TGTGCCAGCAGCCATCTCCCTACCTTGAGCTCCTACAATGAGCAGTTCTTC
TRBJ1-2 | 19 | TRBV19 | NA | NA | CASKYSLGSSLELDYGYTF | TGTGCCAGTAAGTACAGTTTAGGTTCCTCCCTGGAGTTGGACTATGGCTACACCTTC
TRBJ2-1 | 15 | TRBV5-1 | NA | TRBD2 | CASSLMSGRRVEQFF | TGCGCCAGCAGCTTGATGAGCGGGAGGAGGGTTGAGCAGTTCTTC
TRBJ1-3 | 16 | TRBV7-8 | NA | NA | CASSLATAVSGNTIYF | TGTGCCAGCAGCTTAGCGACAGCCGTCTCTGGAAACACCATATATTTT
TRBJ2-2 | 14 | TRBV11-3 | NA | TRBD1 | CASSTQGSAGELFF | TGTGCCAGCAGCACACAGGGGAGCGCCGGGGAGCTGTTTTTT
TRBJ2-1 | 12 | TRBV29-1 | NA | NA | CSAGFSYNEQFF | TGCAGCGCCGGCTTTTCCTACAATGAGCAGTTCTTC
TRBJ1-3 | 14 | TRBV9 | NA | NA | CASSATYSGNTIYF | TGTGCCAGCAGCGCCACGTACTCTGGAAACACCATATATTTT
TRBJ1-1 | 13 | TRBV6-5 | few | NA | CASSYRSYTEAFF | TGTGCCAGCAGTTACCGGTCCTACACTGAAGCTTTCTTT
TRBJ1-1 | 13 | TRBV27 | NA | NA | CASSYRAYTEAFF | TGTGCCAGCAGCTACAGGGCTTACACTGAAGCTTTCTTT
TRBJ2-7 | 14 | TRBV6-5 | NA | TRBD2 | CATKPGLAGLEQYF | TGTGCCACGAAGCCGGGACTAGCGGGGTTAGAGCAGTACTTC
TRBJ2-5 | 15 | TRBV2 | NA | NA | CASIGDGALKETQYF | TGTGCCAGCATCGGTGATGGGGCATTAAAAGAGACCCAGTACTTC
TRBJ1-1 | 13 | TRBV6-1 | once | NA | CASNQGLNTEAFF | TGTGCCAGCAATCAGGGACTGAACACTGAAGCTTTCTTT
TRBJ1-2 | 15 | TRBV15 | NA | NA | CATSRWNRGGEGYTF | TGTGCCACCAGCAGGTGGAACCGAGGCGGAGAGGGCTACACCTTC
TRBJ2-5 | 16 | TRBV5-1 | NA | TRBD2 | CASSLFASRGRETQYF | TGCGCCAGCAGCTTGTTCGCGTCCCGCGGGAGGGAGACCCAGTACTTC
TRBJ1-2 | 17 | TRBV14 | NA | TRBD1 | CASSQDGFKGQGYGYTF | TGTGCCAGCAGCCAAGATGGCTTTAAGGGACAGGGATATGGCTACACCTTC
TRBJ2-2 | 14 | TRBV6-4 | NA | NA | CASSDSRNTGELFF | TGTGCCAGCAGTGACTCGCGGAACACCGGGGAGCTGTTTTTT
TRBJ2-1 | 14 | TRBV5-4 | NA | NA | CASSFGALGNEQFF | TGTGCCAGCAGCTTCGGAGCTTTGGGCAATGAGCAGTTCTTC
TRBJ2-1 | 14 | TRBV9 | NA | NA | CASSVAGTYNEQFF | TGTGCCAGCAGCGTAGCGGGAACCTACAATGAGCAGTTCTTC
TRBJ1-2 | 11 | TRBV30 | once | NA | CAWSVINGYTF | TGTGCCTGGAGTGTAATCAACGGCTACACCTTC
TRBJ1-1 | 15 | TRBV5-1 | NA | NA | CASSLEKVTDREAFF | TGCGCCAGCAGCTTGGAGAAAGTGACGGATCGTGAAGCTTTCTTT
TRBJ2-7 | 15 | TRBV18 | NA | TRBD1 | CASSEQGTTKDEQYF | TGTGCCAGCTCAGAACAGGGGACCACTAAGGACGAGCAGTACTTC
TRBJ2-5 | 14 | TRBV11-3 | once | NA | CASSPAGVRETQYF | TGTGCCAGCAGCCCGGCAGGGGTCCGAGAGACCCAGTACTTC
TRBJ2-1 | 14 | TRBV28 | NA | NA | CASMVDSSYNEQFF | TGTGCCAGCATGGTGGACAGCTCCTACAATGAGCAGTTCTTC
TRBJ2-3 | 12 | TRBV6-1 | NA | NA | CASGALTDTQYF | TGTGCCTCCGGGGCCCTCACAGATACGCAGTATTTT
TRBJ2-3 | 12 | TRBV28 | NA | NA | CASSLFGDTQYF | TGTGCCAGCAGTTTGTTCGGAGATACGCAGTATTTT
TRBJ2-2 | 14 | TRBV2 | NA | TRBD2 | CASRERENTGELFF | TGTGCCAGCAGAGAGCGGGAAAACACCGGGGAGCTGTTTTTT
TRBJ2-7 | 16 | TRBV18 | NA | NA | CASSPQGAGASYEQYF | TGTGCCAGCTCACCACAGGGGGCGGGAGCGTCCTACGAGCAGTACTTC